Below, 8 T cell receptor beta chains from the same sample are listed, as sequenced in a study of blood T cell repertoires in COVID-19. Assay used: immunoSEQ multiplex PCR; TCRdb lists only in-frame clones, some missing. The data hold roughly 170,000 clones, with roughly nine tenths observed a single time. What was sequenced was peripheral blood. The source is a man between 65 and 85 years old with active or convalescent COVID-19.

The CDR3 nucleotides are TGTGCCAGCAGCTCAGCGGGGACAGGGGCCCAGTACTTC. Translation gives CASSSAGTGAQYF. V gene TRBV7-6 combines with J gene TRBJ2-5, with 10 bases aligning to TRBD1. The trim removed 4 bases at V and 9 bases at J, leaving 5 bases unmatched. Germline V gives CDR1 SGHVS, CDR2 FNYEAQ. CDR3 length: 13 residues.

The chain combines TRBV5-4 with TRBJ1-2; 8 bases align to TRBD1. The ends lost 7 bases at V and 2 bases at J; junction bases unmatched: 7. This CDR3 has 14 residues. Germline V CDR1 and CDR2: SGHNT, YYREEE (reference sequence). The CDR3 reads CASLAAGGNYGYTF. Written as DNA, the CDR3 is TGTGCCAGCCTCGCGGCAGGGGGCAACTATGGCTACACCTTC.

The chain links TRBV2 to TRBJ2-7; D may be TRBD2 (7 bases). Trimming shortened V by 0 bases and J by 3 bases, and 15 bases separated the two germline ends. This CDR3 is built from 16 residues. The V gene's germline CDR1 is SNHLY and CDR2 FYNNEI. CDR3 sequence (DNA): TGTGCCAGCAGTGAAGCCGGCAGGGAGGGACACTACGAGCAGTACTTC. Protein: CASSEAGREGHYEQYF.

The chain employs TRBV4-3 and TRBJ2-1; D perhaps matches TRBD2 (5 bases). Per germline, CDR1 LGHNA and CDR2 YSLEER. CDR3 length equals 16 residues. The V end lost 4 bases, the J end lost 9 bases, and 22 bases lay between the germline ends. CDR3 coding DNA: TGCGCCAGCAGCCCCCGCGGGCTGGGGTCGGTTAGTGAGCAGTTCTTC. It encodes CASSPRGLGSVSEQFF.

This chain's CDR3 is CASAEGGGTDTQYF. CDR3 sequence (DNA): TGCGCCAGCGCCGAGGGCGGGGGCACAGATACGCAGTATTTT. The chain combines TRBV10-2 with TRBJ2-3, with D perhaps TRBD2 (6 bases). V lost 8 bases and J 1 base, leaving 13 bases between the germline ends. Germline lookup yields CDR1 WSHSY and CDR2 SAAADI. The CDR3 length is 14 residues.

The chain uses TRBV15 and TRBJ2-7; the match to TRBD1 covers 8 bases. Trimming took 5 bases from V and 0 from J; bases not matched to a gene: 12. The V gene's germline CDR1 is LNHNV and CDR2 YYDKDF (reference sequence). The CDR3 totals 17 residues. The CDR3 reads CATSPGTGPSPSYEQYF. Here the CDR3 DNA reads TGTGCCACCAGCCCCGGGACAGGACCCTCTCCCTCCTACGAGCAGTACTTC.

The rearrangement joins TRBV27 to TRBJ1-1; 7 nucleotides match TRBD1. V gave up 5 bases and J gave up 0 bases; unmatched junction bases: 9. CDR1 and CDR2 from the germline V gene are MNHEY and SMNVEV (reference sequence). The CDR3 is 16 residues long. The DNA for the CDR3 is TGTGCCAGCAGTCCCTCACGACAGGGTTTGAACACTGAAGCTTTCTTT. The encoded protein is CASSPSRQGLNTEAFF.

The CDR3 nucleotides are TGTGCCACCAGCAGAGCAGGGTCCCCCTACGAGCAGTACTTC. Protein: CATSRAGSPYEQYF. This sequence joins TRBV15 and TRBJ2-7; weak D call: TRBD1 (5 bases). The CDR3 has 14 residues. CDR1 LNHNV and CDR2 YYDKDF come from the germline V gene (reference sequence). Trimming stripped 1 base from V and 2 bases from J, with 9 bases between.